This is a list of T cell receptor beta chains from one sample in a study of T cell responses to AZD1222 COVID-19 vaccine. Libraries were prepared by immunoSEQ multiplex PCR; TCRdb keeps only in-frame clonotypes and omits some of them. The repertoire has 150,000 or so clones, more than 70% of them found once; the top ten carry over 13%. The sequencing used peripheral blood, collected on day 0 of AZD1222 vaccination. These receptors all stem from an adult in good health. The CDR3 runs from the conserved cysteine through the conserved F or W. D genes are given only for firm matches. Size tells how often a clone was seen (once, few, many) or the class of an expanded clone, and some rows leave it out.

clone size,V gene,D gene,J gene,CDR3 length,CDR3 DNA,CDR3 protein
.,TRBV11-2,TRBD2,TRBJ2-1,15,TGTGCCAGCAGCTTAGGGCTAGCGGGGTACAATGAGCAGTTCTTC,CASSLGLAGYNEQFF
.,TRBV2,.,TRBJ1-2,15,TGTGCCAGCAGTCCGGAACAGGGAGGGAGCTATGGCTACACCTTC,CASSPEQGGSYGYTF
few,TRBV2,.,TRBJ2-5,15,TGTGCCAGCAGTGCCCAACTCGGGGAGAGGGAGACCCAGTACTTC,CASSAQLGERETQYF
once,TRBV7-2,TRBD2,TRBJ2-7,15,TGTGCCAGCAGCTTAGTACAGGGACTAGAGTACGAGCAGTACTTC,CASSLVQGLEYEQYF
.,TRBV10-2,TRBD1,TRBJ2-2,16,TGCGCCGCAGCCCCTAACAGGGGGCTGAACACCGGGGAGCTGTTTTTT,CAAAPNRGLNTGELFF
.,TRBV6-6,.,TRBJ1-2,10,TGTGCCAGCAGCTCGAAAGGCTACACCTTC,CASSSKGYTF
.,TRBV6-5,TRBD1,TRBJ1-2,14,TGTGCCAGCAGTTCCCTAGGGACAGACTATGGCTACACCTTC,CASSSLGTDYGYTF
.,TRBV9,.,TRBJ1-1,15,TGTGCCAGCAGCGGAGGATTAGGACGGGTCACTGAAGCTTTCTTT,CASSGGLGRVTEAFF
.,TRBV20-1,.,TRBJ2-7,12,TGCAGTGCTAGTCAGCCCCCCTACGAGCAGTACTTC,CSASQPPYEQYF
.,TRBV30,.,TRBJ1-2,12,TGTGCCTGGAGTACCCCTCCTAGCGGCTACACCTTC,CAWSTPPSGYTF
.,TRBV4-3,.,TRBJ1-3,12,TGCGCCAGCAGCGTCTCTGGAAACACCATATATTTT,CASSVSGNTIYF
.,TRBV5-5,.,TRBJ1-1,14,TGTGCCAGCAGTTTGCGTACAGGGAACACTGAAGCTTTCTTT,CASSLRTGNTEAFF
once,TRBV19,.,TRBJ1-2,14,TGTGCCAGTAGTACTGGCGGGGGTAACTATGGCTACACCTTC,CASSTGGGNYGYTF
.,TRBV19,.,TRBJ1-2,15,TGTGCCAGTAGGGAAACCAGATCGGGGGCCTATGGCTACACCTTC,CASRETRSGAYGYTF
.,TRBV27,TRBD1,TRBJ1-5,16,TGTGCCAGCAGGCGGGACAGTGGACTTAGCAATCAGCCCCAGCATTTT,CASRRDSGLSNQPQHF
.,TRBV11-2,.,TRBJ1-2,14,TGTGCCAGCACCCCGCAAATAACTAACTATGGCTACACCTTC,CASTPQITNYGYTF
few,TRBV6-6,TRBD1,TRBJ1-6,16,TGTGCCAGCAGTCCCGGGACAGGGTCCGGTAATTCACCCCTCCACTTT,CASSPGTGSGNSPLHF
.,TRBV28,TRBD1,TRBJ2-1,16,TGTGCCAGCAGTCCAAACGGACAGGGGGCGAGGAATGAGCAGTTCTTC,CASSPNGQGARNEQFF
.,TRBV7-9,.,TRBJ2-2,14,TGTGCCAGCAGCTTATACGGGGAAACCGGGGAGCTGTTTTTT,CASSLYGETGELFF
.,TRBV7-8,TRBD1,TRBJ1-4,19,TGTGCCAGCAGCTTTCGAAACGGGGACAGGGGGTGGGATAATGAAAAACTGTTTTTT,CASSFRNGDRGWDNEKLFF
.,TRBV5-1,.,TRBJ1-2,15,TGCGCCAGCAGCTTGGATTTTAAAGGGAACTATGGCTACACCTTC,CASSLDFKGNYGYTF
.,TRBV11-3,TRBD2,TRBJ2-2,16,TGTGCCAGCAGCTTGGGGGGAGGGTGGCACACCGGGGAGCTGTTTTTT,CASSLGGGWHTGELFF
.,TRBV7-2,.,TRBJ2-7,13,TGTGCCAGCAGCTTAGGGTCAGAGTACGAGCAGTACTTC,CASSLGSEYEQYF
.,TRBV7-6,TRBD1,TRBJ1-6,15,TGTGCCAGCAGCTTAGGGACAGGGAACAATTCACCCCTCCACTTT,CASSLGTGNNSPLHF
.,TRBV19,TRBD2,TRBJ2-5,16,TGTGCCAGTAGGAGTAACGCAGCGGGGACCCAAGAGACCCAGTACTTC,CASRSNAAGTQETQYF
.,TRBV9,TRBD1,TRBJ1-2,13,TGTGCCAGCAGCCGGACAGGGGACTATGGCTACACCTTC,CASSRTGDYGYTF
.,TRBV20-1,.,TRBJ1-1,11,TGCAGCGCCGCGGGGAACACTGAAGCTTTCTTT,CSAAGNTEAFF
once,TRBV7-3,TRBD1,TRBJ1-1,15,TGTGCCAGCAGCTTAACGGGACAGCAAAACACTGAAGCTTTCTTT,CASSLTGQQNTEAFF
few,TRBV5-1,TRBD1,TRBJ2-7,13,TGCGCCAGCGAACCGGGACAGGGCAACGAGCAGTACTTC,CASEPGQGNEQYF
.,TRBV11-2,TRBD2,TRBJ2-3,14,TGTGCCAGCAGCTCGCGGGGGTCCGCAGATACGCAGTATTTT,CASSSRGSADTQYF
.,TRBV5-1,.,TRBJ2-1,14,TGCGCCAGCAGCTTGCTCTCTAGCTACAATGAGCAGTTCTTC,CASSLLSSYNEQFF
.,TRBV28,.,TRBJ1-2,14,TGTGCCAGCAGTTTATCGACAGGTCTTTATGGCTACACCTTC,CASSLSTGLYGYTF
.,TRBV6-1,TRBD1,TRBJ1-2,15,TGTGCCAGCAGTGAATTCCCTGACAGGGACTATGGCTACACCTTC,CASSEFPDRDYGYTF
once,TRBV7-8,.,TRBJ2-1,13,TGTGCCAGCAGCCCCGCGGCCTACAATGAGCAGTTCTTC,CASSPAAYNEQFF
.,TRBV4-2,.,TRBJ1-4,15,TGTGCCAGCAGCCAAGAGAGGGTGACTAATGAAAAACTGTTTTTT,CASSQERVTNEKLFF
.,TRBV28,TRBD1,TRBJ2-7,13,TGTGCCAGCAGCCGGGACAGTCCTTACGAGCAGTACTTC,CASSRDSPYEQYF
.,TRBV19,.,TRBJ1-3,15,TGTGCCAGTAGCCTTCCCACGGCTTTTGGAAACACCATATATTTT,CASSLPTAFGNTIYF
few,TRBV5-3,.,TRBJ2-3,13,TGTGCCAGCACTACCACTAGCACAGATACGCAGTATTTT,CASTTTSTDTQYF
.,TRBV7-2,.,TRBJ1-6,16,TGTGCCAGCAGCATACCCTCCGGACGGGCCCATTCACCCCTCCACTTT,CASSIPSGRAHSPLHF
.,TRBV5-1,.,TRBJ2-1,12,TGCGCCAGCAGCTTGGGGGACTATGAGCAGTTCTTC,CASSLGDYEQFF
.,TRBV28,.,TRBJ1-2,12,TGTGCCAGCAGCAACAAAGTGGGAGGCTACACCTTC,CASSNKVGGYTF
.,TRBV5-4,.,TRBJ1-3,18,TGTGCCAGCAGCTTGAGAGGAGGGAGTACAGGGAAGGGAAACACCATATATTTT,CASSLRGGSTGKGNTIYF
once,TRBV3-1/TRBV3-2,TRBD1,TRBJ2-7,13,TGTGCCAGCAGCCAAGGACAGGGCTACGAGCAGTACTTC,CASSQGQGYEQYF
.,TRBV7-3,TRBD1,TRBJ2-7,14,TGTGCCAGCAGCCCGACCGGGACAGGGACCGAGCAGTACTTC,CASSPTGTGTEQYF
.,TRBV7-2,.,TRBJ1-3,16,TGTGCCAGCAGCTTAAGGCAGTCAAGCTCTGGAAACACCATATATTTT,CASSLRQSSSGNTIYF
once,TRBV18,.,TRBJ1-5,14,TGTGCCGCCGCCGACGGGATAGGCAATCAGCCCCAGCATTTT,CAAADGIGNQPQHF
.,TRBV29-1,.,TRBJ2-7,12,TGCAGCGTTCAAACCGACTACTACGAGCAGTACTTC,CSVQTDYYEQYF
.,TRBV6-1,.,TRBJ1-1,13,TGTGCCAGCAGTGATCAGCCGCGCAGGGAAGCTTTCTTT,CASSDQPRREAFF
.,TRBV7-3,TRBD2,TRBJ2-2,18,TGTGCCAGCAGCTTAATGGCCCCGGGACTAGCGGGGGCCGGGGAGCTGTTTTTT,CASSLMAPGLAGAGELFF
.,TRBV7-6,.,TRBJ1-5,13,TGTGCCAGCAGCCCTCAAGGCAATCAGCCCCAGCATTTT,CASSPQGNQPQHF